This is a list of T cell receptor beta chains from one sample in a study of T cells in localized non-small cell lung cancer. The assay was immunoSEQ multiplex PCR, and TCRdb's table has in-frame clones only and misses some. Altogether 52,000 or so clones are present, 75% to 90% being singletons, with the ten largest covering roughly a sixth. The sequencing here drew on peripheral blood mononuclear cells, taken before any cancer treatment. The receptor source for this set is a man between 40 and 70 years old with stage III lung adenocarcinoma. Both conserved end residues are part of each CDR3. The order of the fields is V gene, clone size, D gene, J gene, CDR3 protein, CDR3 DNA. D genes are given only for firm matches. Clone size is shown for a subset of rows, as once, few, many or a class of expanded clone.

>TRBV5-6|.|TRBD1|TRBJ1-3
CASSPGQGLGNTIYF
TGTGCCAGCAGCCCCGGACAGGGACTAGGAAACACCATATATTTT
>TRBV7-3|.|.|TRBJ2-5
CASSPQAGAGETQYF
TGTGCCAGCAGCCCCCAGGCCGGAGCCGGGGAGACCCAGTACTTC
>TRBV7-9|.|.|TRBJ2-7
CASSLPHATYEQYF
TGTGCCAGCAGCTTACCGCATGCCACCTACGAGCAGTACTTC
>TRBV5-1|.|.|TRBJ2-1
CASSNLGGDNFNEQFF
TGCGCCAGCAGCAATCTAGGGGGTGACAACTTCAATGAGCAGTTCTTC
>TRBV4-3|.|.|TRBJ2-2
CASSPSSAGELFF
TGCGCCAGCAGCCCTAGCTCCGCCGGGGAGCTGTTTTTT
>TRBV9|.|.|TRBJ1-3
CASSADSPSSGNTIYF
TGTGCCAGCAGCGCAGACAGTCCCTCCTCTGGAAACACCATATATTTT
>TRBV11-3|.|.|TRBJ2-3
CASSLVVGGTDTQYF
TGTGCCAGCAGCTTAGTTGTAGGGGGCACAGATACGCAGTATTTT
>TRBV29-1|.|.|TRBJ1-4
CSVEVRAGGLFF
TGCAGCGTTGAAGTAAGGGCAGGTGGACTGTTTTTT
>TRBV29-1|.|.|TRBJ2-2
CSVGIGELFF
TGCAGCGTTGGGATCGGGGAGCTGTTTTTT
>TRBV5-1|.|.|TRBJ1-3
CASSQNSAGNTIYF
TGCGCCAGCAGCCAGAACTCGGCCGGAAACACCATATATTTT
>TRBV30|.|.|TRBJ2-2
CAFQEAGELFF
TGTGCCTTCCAGGAGGCCGGGGAGCTGTTTTTT
>TRBV29-1|once|TRBD1|TRBJ1-1
CSARAGQGPEAFF
TGCAGCGCCCGAGCGGGACAGGGCCCTGAAGCTTTCTTT
>TRBV7-3|.|.|TRBJ2-7
CASSLMGGESYEQYF
TGTGCCAGCAGCTTAATGGGGGGCGAGAGCTACGAGCAGTACTTC
>TRBV6-5|.|.|TRBJ1-5
CASQGTRNQPQHF
TGTGCCAGCCAGGGGACACGCAATCAGCCCCAGCATTTT
>TRBV6-5|once|TRBD1|TRBJ1-2
CASSYADRGGYTF
TGTGCCAGCAGTTACGCCGACAGGGGCGGCTACACCTTC
>TRBV4-3|.|.|TRBJ1-3
CASSLSSGTSSGNTIYF
TGCGCCAGCAGCCTGTCCTCTGGGACCAGCTCTGGAAACACCATATATTTT
>TRBV4-2|.|.|TRBJ2-7
CASSPPTAHYEQYF
TGTGCCAGCAGCCCCCCAACCGCCCACTACGAGCAGTACTTC
>TRBV11-3|.|TRBD1|TRBJ2-3
CASSLEGQGTQYF
TGTGCCAGCAGCTTAGAGGGACAGGGTACGCAGTATTTT
>TRBV6-5|once|TRBD1|TRBJ1-3
CASSYGTGGGGNTIYF
TGTGCCAGCAGTTACGGGACAGGAGGGGGAGGAAACACCATATATTTT